The 26 T cell receptor beta chains below come from one sample, sequenced in a study of shared clonotypes between healthy human individuals. Profiling relied on immunoSEQ multiplex PCR, and the TCRdb table lists in-frame clones only, not all of them. The profile covers 300,000 or so clones, with approximately 74% appearing a single time and about 9.4% taken by the ten largest. Input material: memory CD4+ T cells sorted from blood. Subset indicated: CD45RA-negative fraction. The origin of the receptors is a young man in good health.

The chain recombines TRBV28 with TRBJ2-7; 10 positions agree with TRBD1. The CDR3 has 15 amino acids. Germline CDR1 MDHEN, CDR2 SYDVKM. J was trimmed by 3 bases and V by 8 bases; bases with no gene match: 10. The CDR3 DNA is TGTGCCAGCTCGAGTCCCGGGACAGGGGTCTACGAGCAGTACTTC. Translated, it gives CASSSPGTGVYEQYF.

The chain carries TRBV9 and TRBJ1-2; D is unresolved. The germline gives CDR1 SGDLS, CDR2 YYNGEE. CDR3 length: 11 amino acids. Trimming shortened V by 3 bases and J by 1 base, and 1 base separated the two germline ends. The CDR3 region is CASSDNYGYTF. In nucleotides, the CDR3 is TGTGCCAGCAGCGATAACTATGGCTACACCTTC.

This clone was picked up a small number of times. This sample includes further DNA sequences coding for the same CDR3. The V call is TRBV9, the J call TRBJ2-3; D possibly corresponds to TRBD2 (5 bases). This CDR3 spans 15 amino acids. V shed 0 bases and J shed 4 bases, with 12 bases lying between them. Germline V lookup: CDR1 SGDLS, CDR2 YYNGEE. CDR3 in DNA: TGTGCCAGCAGCGTAGAGAGCGGAAGGGCAGATACGCAGTATTTT. This codes for CASSVESGRADTQYF.

The rearrangement joins TRBV30 to TRBJ2-2, with D perhaps being TRBD1 or TRBD2 (6 bases each). The CDR3 is 15 amino acids. Germline V gene lookup returns CDR1 GTSNPN and CDR2 SVGIG (reference sequence). Trimming left V 0 bases short and J 6 bases short, with 14 bases between. CDR3 DNA sequence: TGTGCCTGGAGTGTAGTACTAGGGGGGCCCGGGGAGCTGTTTTTT. Amino acid sequence: CAWSVVLGGPGELFF.

This clone appeared many times. Other DNA sequences from this sample encode an identical CDR3 as well. The CDR3 sequence: CASSLGGGEQYF. The CDR3 coding sequence is TGTGCCAGCAGCTTAGGCGGGGGGGAGCAGTACTTC. This rearrangement joins TRBV7-8 to TRBJ2-7; 8 positions agree with TRBD2. V shed 1 base and J 7 bases; nucleotides not matched to a gene: 0. The CDR3 length is 12 residues. The germline CDR1 and CDR2 sequences are SGHVS and FQNEAQ.

The chain employs TRBV5-4 and TRBJ2-4; a weak D match, TRBD2 (5 bases). Per germline, CDR1 SGHNT and CDR2 YYREEE (reference sequence). Trimming cost V 0 bases and J 5 bases, with 12 bases left between them. This CDR3 is 15 amino acids long. The CDR3 spells CASSLDAGAENIQYF. The CDR3, as DNA: TGTGCCAGCAGCTTGGACGCGGGCGCAGAAAACATTCAGTACTTC. Full variable domain (missing parts from reference TRBV5-4 and TRBJ2-4): ETGVTQSPTHLIKTRGQQVTLRCSSQSGHNTVSWYQQALGQGPQFIFQYYREEENGRGNFPPRFSGLQFPNYSSELNVNALELDDSALYLCASSLDAGAENIQYFGAGTRLSVL.

This clone was observed at least ten times. The chain couples TRBV6-1 to TRBJ2-7; unclear D gene. The CDR3 is 15 amino acids. Trimming cost V 1 base and J 3 bases, with 13 bases left between them. From germline, CDR1 is MNHNS and CDR2 SASEGT. The CDR3 DNA reads TGTGCCAGCAGTGAAGGGTCATTTCCGGACTACGAGCAGTACTTC. Translating gives CASSEGSFPDYEQYF.

Ten or more counts support this clone. At the DNA level, this CDR3 is encoded by other sequences in the same sample as well. The chain has TRBV2 and TRBJ2-1, with D tentatively TRBD2 (6 bases). The V end was cut by 4 bases, the J end by 0 bases, with 10 bases between. Germline loops: CDR1 SNHLY, CDR2 FYNNEI. The CDR3 runs to 15 residues. In DNA form, the CDR3 reads TGTGCCAGCAGTGCCCTAGCGAACTCCTACAATGAGCAGTTCTTC. Translation: CASSALANSYNEQFF.

This clone was seen once. The chain has TRBV10-3 and TRBJ2-1, with TRBD2 matching 7 bases. The J segment lost 6 bases and the V segment lost 1 base, leaving 6 bases of the junction unmatched. The CDR3 covers 15 residues. Germline CDR1 reads ENHRY; CDR2 reads SYGVKD. Here the CDR3 DNA reads TGTGCCATCAGTGAGTTGAGGACTAGTTCCAATGAGCAGTTCTTC. Translating gives CAISELRTSSNEQFF.

This clone was counted a single time. Within the sample, other DNA sequences also encode this same CDR3. The rearrangement uses TRBV10-3 and TRBJ2-3, with D perhaps matching TRBD1 (5 bases). Trimming removed 6 bases from V and 0 bases from J, with 10 bases in between. Germline V lookup: CDR1 ENHRY, CDR2 SYGVKD. The CDR3 is made up of 14 amino acids. The CDR3 DNA sequence: TGTGCCATCAGGGACACGACTAGCACAGATACGCAGTATTTT. It is translated as CAIRDTTSTDTQYF.

The chain recombines TRBV19 with TRBJ2-3; D is possibly TRBD1 (5 bases). V was pared by 4 bases and J by 0 bases, with 14 bases between. CDR3 length: 16 amino acids. CDR1 is LNHDA and CDR2 is SQIVND in the germline V gene (reference sequence). CDR3: CASSSQGPYSTDTQYF. The CDR3 coding sequence is TGTGCCAGTAGTAGTCAGGGCCCCTACAGCACAGATACGCAGTATTTT.

This clone was observed a handful of times. V usage is TRBV9 and J usage is TRBJ2-1; D remains unclear. In germline, CDR1 is SGDLS, CDR2 YYNGEE. Trimming cost V 3 bases and J 10 bases, with 14 bases left between them. The CDR3 totals 13 residues. CDR3 protein: CASSAGNVREQFF. CDR3 nucleotide sequence: TGTGCCAGCAGCGCTGGGAATGTGCGAGAGCAGTTCTTC.

V usage is TRBV6-4 and J usage is TRBJ1-5, with TRBD1 identical over 10 bases. The CDR3 runs 13 residues. With V trimmed by 5 bases and J by 7 bases, 2 bases remained unmatched. CDR1 is MRHNA and CDR2 is SNTAGT in the germline V gene. CDR3 in amino acids: CASSRTGGQPQHF. For the CDR3, the DNA is TGTGCCAGCAGTCGGACAGGGGGACAGCCCCAGCATTTT.

There are a few counts of this clone. The genes are TRBV6-5 and TRBJ1-2; D not certain. Germline V gene sequence: CDR1 MNHEY, CDR2 SVGAGI. The V gene lost 10 bases and the J gene lost 3 bases, with 15 bases spanning the gap. The CDR3 totals 13 residues. The CDR3 sequence: CAIRNNRDYGYTF. CDR3 in DNA: TGTGCCATCAGAAACAATCGGGACTATGGCTACACCTTC.

The chain combines TRBV7-3 with TRBJ2-5; maybe TRBD1 (5 bases). Germline-derived CDR1 and CDR2 are SGHTA and FQGTGA. Between the trimmed V and J ends, which lost 2 bases and 1 base, there was a span of 8 bases. The CDR3 extends over 14 amino acids. The CDR3 DNA is TGTGCCAGCAGCTTACAGGGCTTCCAAGAGACCCAGTACTTC. This gives the protein CASSLQGFQETQYF.

The chain combines TRBV9 with TRBJ1-3; no firm D call. V was shortened by 2 bases and J by 0 bases, with 15 bases between the two germline ends. This CDR3 is built from 17 residues. The V gene's germline CDR1 is SGDLS and CDR2 YYNGEE. The DNA of the CDR3 is TGTGCCAGCAGCGTCACCGAGAGCCCTCTCTCTGGAAACACCATATATTTT. Protein sequence: CASSVTESPLSGNTIYF.

V gene TRBV6-5 combines with J gene TRBJ1-5, with unresolved D. Deletions cut 5 bases from V and 7 bases from J, with 12 bases between. The germline gives CDR1 MNHEY, CDR2 SVGAGI. This CDR3 has 13 amino acids. CDR3 nucleotides: TGTGCCAGCAGTCTTACGACGGGCCAGCCCCAGCATTTT. Residues: CASSLTTGQPQHF.

This clone occurred many times. The chain uses TRBV4-3 and TRBJ2-3; possibly TRBD2 for D (6 bases). V was clipped by 3 bases and J by 0 bases, with 13 bases between them. This CDR3 has 16 residues. Germline V gene lookup returns CDR1 LGHNA and CDR2 YSLEER. The CDR3, as DNA: TGCGCCAGCAGCCATGGAATAGCGGCTAGCACAGATACGCAGTATTTT. Protein product: CASSHGIAASTDTQYF.

The CDR3 here is CASGEEGGGYTF. CDR3 DNA: TGCGCCAGCGGGGAGGAAGGGGGTGGCTACACCTTC. The chain carries TRBV5-1 and TRBJ1-2, with D perhaps matching TRBD1 (6 bases). The CDR3 consists of 12 residues. Germline V gives CDR1 SGHRS, CDR2 YFSETQ. V was pared by 7 bases and J by 7 bases, with 14 bases between.

This clone was detected a few times. A read error may produce the germline difference seen at one junction end. This chain links TRBV7-9 with TRBJ1-1; the D gene is possibly TRBD1 (6 bases). The germline V gene encodes CDR1 SEHNR and CDR2 FQNEAQ (reference sequence). This CDR3 region has 14 residues. The CDR3 DNA is TGTGCCAGCAGCTTCACAGGGAGGGTGTATGTGGATATCTTT. Translated: CASSFTGRVYVDIF.

This clone was detected once. The chain has TRBV10-3 and TRBJ2-3; 9 nucleotides line up with TRBD1. The CDR3 runs 15 residues. V lost 4 bases and J lost 0; bases outside the gene matches: 2. CDR1 and CDR2 (germline): ENHRY, SYGVKD. CDR3 DNA: TGTGCCATCAGTGGACAGGGGGTTAGCACAGATACGCAGTATTTT. Amino acids: CAISGQGVSTDTQYF.

V usage is TRBV18 and J usage is TRBJ2-3, with D unresolved. The CDR3 consists of 15 residues. Per germline, CDR1 KGHSH and CDR2 LQKENI. Deletions cut 3 bases from V and 0 bases from J, with 10 bases between. CDR3 coding DNA: TGTGCCAGCTCACCCTGGACCGGGAGCACAGATACGCAGTATTTT. Its protein product is CASSPWTGSTDTQYF.

The chain recombines TRBV4-2 with TRBJ2-7; possibly TRBD1 for D (6 bases). Between the trimmed V and J ends, which lost 4 bases and 6 bases, there was a span of 13 bases. Germline V gene sequence: CDR1 LGHNA, CDR2 YNFKEQ. The CDR3 sequence is 13 residues long. CDR3 bases: TGTGCCAGCAGCCCAGACAGGTTCGGCGAGCAGTACTTC. Amino acids: CASSPDRFGEQYF.

This clone has only a few counts. The rearrangement uses TRBV5-1 and TRBJ2-2; D gene ambiguous. V lost 0 bases to trimming and J lost 6 bases, with 6 bases between them. The CDR3 loop spans 13 amino acids. The germline V gene has CDR1 SGHRS and CDR2 YFSETQ. The CDR3 DNA sequence: TGCGCCAGCAGCTTGGATCGCGCCGGGGAGCTGTTTTTT. Translation gives CASSLDRAGELFF.

This clone occurred many times. This rearrangement joins TRBV7-9 to TRBJ2-3, with 7 bases matching TRBD1. V lost 5 bases, J lost 4 bases, and 0 bases stayed unmatched. CDR3 size: 12 residues. The germline V gene has CDR1 SEHNR and CDR2 FQNEAQ (reference sequence). The CDR3 DNA reads TGTGCCAGCAGCACAGGGGCAGATACGCAGTATTTT. Translating it yields CASSTGADTQYF.

V and J are TRBV28 and TRBJ2-7, with D unresolved. V dropped 7 bases and J dropped 0 bases, with 16 bases sitting between them. This CDR3 spans 15 amino acids. Germline CDR1 reads MDHEN; CDR2 reads SYDVKM. The CDR3 bases are TGTGCCAGCATCTCATGGGTAGGGTTCTCCTACGAGCAGTACTTC. Its protein product is CASISWVGFSYEQYF.